These 30 T cell receptor beta chains originate from one sample sequenced in a study of a mutant IDH1 vaccine in newly diagnosed glioma. Their antigen targets remain unknown. Indicated time point: week 11, during vaccination. The investigators gave 300 ug of mutant IDH1 20-mer peptide in each vaccine dose, together with topical imiquimod. The assay was immunoSEQ multiplex PCR, and TCRdb's table has in-frame clones only and misses some. The sample gives around 62,000 clones, about 89% of which show up once; 1.9% is in the top ten. The sequencing used PBMCs, collected from a glioma patient whose treatment included an IDH1 peptide vaccine. These receptors came from a man aged 35 to 55 with glioma.

The chain recombines TRBV7-9 with TRBJ1-2; D call uncertain. The CDR3 length is 15 residues. Germline V gives CDR1 SEHNR, CDR2 FQNEAQ (reference sequence). V shed 5 bases and J shed 0 bases, with 13 bases lying between them. In DNA, the CDR3 is TGTGCCAGCAGCGCATCAAGCCAGCCTAACTATGGCTACACCTTC. This encodes CASSASSQPNYGYTF.

The chain has TRBV18 and TRBJ1-1; no definite D call. Looked up from germline, CDR1 is KGHSH and CDR2 is LQKENI. V lost 3 bases and J lost 2, with 10 bases in between. The CDR3 covers 14 residues. The CDR3 region is CASSPKGVNTEAFF. The DNA for the CDR3 is TGTGCCAGCTCACCCAAGGGAGTTAACACTGAAGCTTTCTTT.

The rearrangement links TRBV7-3 to TRBJ2-1; D might be TRBD2 (5 bases). This CDR3 has 15 amino acids. V lost 5 bases, J lost 4 bases, and 15 bases lay in between. Germline CDR1 is SGHTA and CDR2 is FQGTGA. CDR3 sequence (DNA): TGTGCCAGCAGCCCCCGCCCTAGAGGGTACAATGAGCAGTTCTTC. This gives the protein CASSPRPRGYNEQFF.

This rearrangement joins TRBV7-2 to TRBJ2-7, with 7 bases lining up with TRBD2. Germline V gene lookup returns CDR1 SGHTA and CDR2 FQGNSA. CDR3 length: 18 amino acids. The ends lost 2 bases at V and 7 bases at J; junction bases unmatched: 20. The CDR3 nucleotides are TGTGCCAGCAGCTTATTCCATTCGGGGATAGGAGCGGGAAGGGAGCAGTACTTC. Its protein is CASSLFHSGIGAGREQYF.

The chain recombines TRBV30 with TRBJ2-4; unclear D gene. Germline loops: CDR1 GTSNPN, CDR2 SVGIG (reference sequence). V shed 2 bases and J shed 4 bases, with 9 bases lying between them. The CDR3 totals 13 residues. The CDR3 DNA reads TGTGCCTGGAGTCCCGGTCCGAAAAACATTCAGTACTTC. Its protein product is CAWSPGPKNIQYF. Full variable domain (outside the CDR3, taken from reference TRBV30 and TRBJ2-4): SQTIHQWPATLVQPVGSPLSLECTVEGTSNPNLYWYRQAAGRGLQLLFYSVGIGQISSEVPQNLSASRPQDRQFILSSKKLLLSDSGFYLCAWSPGPKNIQYFGAGTRLSVL.

The chain links TRBV6-5 to TRBJ2-2; the D call may be TRBD1 or TRBD2 (6 bases each). The CDR3 length is 16 residues. The germline V gene has CDR1 MNHEY and CDR2 SVGAGI. Deletions cut 0 bases from V and 3 bases from J, with 11 bases between. CDR3 coding DNA: TGTGCCAGCAGTTACTCCCGGGGGCGGGACACCGGGGAGCTGTTTTTT. Its translation: CASSYSRGRDTGELFF.

The V gene is TRBV19, the J gene TRBJ2-7; D may be TRBD1 (5 bases). The V end was cut by 7 bases, the J end by 2 bases, with 15 bases between. CDR3 size: 14 residues. Germline V gene data show CDR1 as LNHDA and CDR2 as SQIVND (reference sequence). Written as DNA, the CDR3 is TGTGCCAGTAAGGGGTCTCAACGGACCTACGAGCAGTACTTC. It is translated as CASKGSQRTYEQYF.

The chain is built from TRBV29-1 and TRBJ1-3; D is ambiguous. The CDR3 covers 13 residues. Trimming took off 5 bases at V and 0 bases at J, with 8 bases between the two ends. Germline V gives CDR1 SQVTM, CDR2 ANQGSEA. The CDR3 region is CSVLQDSGNTIYF. The DNA of the CDR3 is TGCAGCGTTCTGCAGGACTCTGGAAACACCATATATTTT.

The V and J genes are TRBV5-5 and TRBJ1-5; D remains ambiguous. CDR3 length: 16 amino acids. Germline CDR1 SGHKS, CDR2 YYEKEE (reference sequence). V gave up 0 bases and J gave up 1 base, with 11 bases separating them. The CDR3 sequence is CASSLGSRLSNQPQHF. The CDR3 nucleotides are TGTGCCAGCAGCTTGGGAAGCAGGCTCAGCAATCAGCCCCAGCATTTT.

V is TRBV7-8 and J is TRBJ1-2; 8 bases match TRBD1. V lost 5 bases and J lost 9; bases outside the gene matches: 8. The CDR3 loop spans 13 amino acids. CDR1 and CDR2 (germline): SGHVS, FQNEAQ. CDR3 DNA: TGTGCCAGCAGCCTTTCGACAGGGGATAGCTACACCTTC. Its translation: CASSLSTGDSYTF.

The V call is TRBV5-1, the J call TRBJ2-5, with 10 bases lining up with TRBD1. Germline-derived CDR1 and CDR2 are SGHRS and YFSETQ. V was pared by 4 bases and J by 3 bases, with 9 bases of the junction left unmatched. The CDR3 is made up of 16 amino acids. CDR3 amino acids: CASSPGDRGRKETQYF. As DNA, the CDR3 is TGCGCCAGCAGCCCGGGGGACAGGGGCAGGAAAGAGACCCAGTACTTC. The full variable domain, rest sourced from reference TRBV5-1 and TRBJ2-5, is KAGVTQTPRYLIKTRGQQVTLSCSPISGHRSVSWYQQTPGQGLQFLFEYFSETQRNKGNFPGRFSGRQFSNSRSEMNVSTLELGDSALYLCASSPGDRGRKETQYFGPGTRLLVL.

The genes are TRBV5-4 and TRBJ2-1, with D possibly TRBD2 on 5 matching bases. Germline V gives CDR1 SGHNT, CDR2 YYREEE (reference sequence). V lost 0 bases to trimming and J lost 6 bases, with 13 bases between them. The CDR3 is made up of 15 amino acids. The CDR3 DNA reads TGTGCCAGCAGCTTGGTGGGAGCTTTATCCAATGAGCAGTTCTTC. Amino acid sequence: CASSLVGALSNEQFF.

The chain recombines TRBV5-1 with TRBJ1-3; tentative D call: TRBD1 (6 bases). The germline CDR1 and CDR2 sequences are SGHRS and YFSETQ. The CDR3 is 16 amino acids. Trimming took off 0 bases at V and 4 bases at J, with 14 bases between the two ends. The CDR3 nucleotides are TGCGCCAGCAGCTTGGCAACATCAGGGGCCGGAAACACCATATATTTT. Translation: CASSLATSGAGNTIYF.

The rearrangement joins TRBV15 to TRBJ2-7, with 9 nucleotides matching TRBD1. J lost 1 base, V lost 3 bases, and 1 base had no gene match. The length of the CDR3 is 14 residues. Looked up from germline, CDR1 is LNHNV and CDR2 is YYDKDF (reference sequence). CDR3 loop: CATSRDRGSYEQYF. For the CDR3, the DNA is TGTGCCACCAGCAGGGACAGGGGATCCTACGAGCAGTACTTC.

The chain recombines TRBV15 with TRBJ2-3; D is ambiguous. V was trimmed by 0 bases and J by 0 bases, leaving 7 bases between them. The germline V gene encodes CDR1 LNHNV and CDR2 YYDKDF (reference sequence). CDR3 length equals 15 residues. CDR3 coding DNA: TGTGCCACCAGCAGAGATCGGGTTAGCACAGATACGCAGTATTTT. Its translation: CATSRDRVSTDTQYF.

The J gene is TRBJ1-1, the V gene TRBV15, with no clear D. V lost 0 bases, J lost 1 base, and 6 bases lay in between. The CDR3 has 14 residues. Germline-derived CDR1 and CDR2 are LNHNV and YYDKDF (reference sequence). Here the CDR3 reads CATSRERANTEAFF. CDR3 in DNA: TGTGCCACCAGCAGAGAGAGAGCGAACACTGAAGCTTTCTTT.

This chain uses TRBV6-5 with TRBJ1-4; D call uncertain. The CDR3 is 13 amino acids. V lost 0 bases to trimming and J lost 8 bases, with 7 bases between them. Per germline, CDR1 MNHEY and CDR2 SVGAGI. This CDR3 reads CASSYSRREKLFF. CDR3 DNA: TGTGCCAGCAGTTACTCGAGACGAGAAAAACTGTTTTTT.

With respect to this clone: This CDR3 fails to terminate in the conserved phenylalanine or tryptophan, so it likely reflects a read error. Because the CDR3's place on the DNA is in doubt, the DNA is left out and the CDR3 is given as listed by TCRdb. This rearrangement joins TRBV11-2 to TRBJ1-3; the table gives TRBD1 as D, unverified against the DNA. The CDR3 has 10 amino acids, counting both end residues. In germline, CDR1 is SGHAT, CDR2 FQNNGV. The CDR3 protein is CASSTTGLGD.

This sequence joins TRBV6-1 and TRBJ1-2, with 12 positions matching TRBD1. Trimming took 4 bases from V and 13 from J; bases not matched to a gene: 10. Germline V gene data show CDR1 as MNHNS and CDR2 as SASEGT. CDR3 length equals 14 residues. The CDR3 loop reads CASSGGTGGVVSTF. The CDR3 nucleotides read TGTGCCAGCAGTGGCGGGACAGGGGGCGTTGTGTCCACCTTC.

The CDR3 sequence: CASSQDQGRRSSYEQYF. CDR3 nucleotides: TGCGCCAGCAGCCAAGATCAGGGACGGAGGAGCTCCTACGAGCAGTACTTC. The chain employs TRBV4-3 and TRBJ2-7, with D perhaps TRBD1 or TRBD2 (5 bases each). Germline V gene lookup returns CDR1 LGHNA and CDR2 YSLEER. The CDR3 spans 17 residues. Trimming removed 0 bases from V and 0 bases from J, with 15 bases in between.

The chain combines TRBV18 with TRBJ1-5; tentative D call: TRBD1 (6 bases). The V gene lost 2 bases and the J gene lost 7 bases, with 12 bases spanning the gap. This CDR3 is built from 14 residues. CDR1 KGHSH and CDR2 LQKENI come from the germline V gene. Here the CDR3 reads CASSPGGGQQPQHF. The CDR3 nucleotides are TGTGCCAGCTCACCAGGTGGGGGCCAACAGCCCCAGCATTTT.

This chain joins TRBV19 and TRBJ2-6; TRBD1 agrees at 7 bases. The CDR3 is made up of 18 amino acids. CDR1 is LNHDA and CDR2 is SQIVND in the germline V gene (reference sequence). Unmatched junction bases numbered 9, after V lost 4 bases and J lost 0 bases. The CDR3 sequence: CASSTRTGSSSGANVLTF. CDR3 sequence (DNA): TGTGCCAGTAGTACGCGGACAGGCTCGAGCTCTGGGGCCAACGTCCTGACTTTC.

J is TRBJ1-5 and V is TRBV5-6, with 7 bases matching TRBD1. This CDR3 spans 12 amino acids. From germline, CDR1 is SGHDT and CDR2 YYEEEE. Trimming at V came to 4 bases and at J to 7 bases, leaving 2 bases not matched to a gene. The CDR3 bases are TGTGCCAGCAGCAGGGGGCGGCAGCCCCAGCATTTT. It specifies CASSRGRQPQHF.

The CDR3 spells CATRGLGHTDTQYF. CDR3 in DNA: TGTGCCACCCGCGGGCTGGGGCACACAGATACGCAGTATTTT. The chain couples TRBV18 to TRBJ2-3; tentatively, D is TRBD1 or TRBD2 (5 bases each). V was trimmed by 10 bases and J by 2 bases, leaving 16 bases between them. The CDR3 contains 14 residues. From germline, CDR1 is KGHSH and CDR2 LQKENI.

J is TRBJ1-5 and V is TRBV7-9, with D possibly being TRBD1 (5 bases). V was clipped by 5 bases and J by 4 bases, with 9 bases between them. Germline CDR1 and CDR2: SEHNR and FQNEAQ (reference sequence). The CDR3 runs 13 residues. CDR3 in DNA: TGTGCCAGCAGCGAGGCAGGGAATCAGCCCCAGCATTTT. It encodes CASSEAGNQPQHF.

This chain connects TRBV6-5 to TRBJ2-7; D remains ambiguous. Germline V CDR1 and CDR2: MNHEY, SVGAGI. Trimming pared 0 bases from V and 6 bases from J, leaving 6 bases between. CDR3 size: 12 residues. The CDR3 nucleotides are TGTGCCAGCAGTTACTCAACCGGCGAGCAGTACTTC. Protein sequence: CASSYSTGEQYF.

This chain joins TRBV11-3 and TRBJ2-1, with D unresolved. V lost 5 bases and J lost 9, with 23 bases in between. Germline loops: CDR1 SGHNT, CDR2 YENEEA. CDR3 length: 16 residues. The DNA of the CDR3 is TGTGCCAGCAGCCCCGGAGTAGTATCTGTGGACGGTGAGCAGTTCTTC. Its translation is CASSPGVVSVDGEQFF.

The chain joins TRBV19 to TRBJ2-1, with D unresolved. The CDR3 has 16 residues. Germline V CDR1 and CDR2: LNHDA, SQIVND (reference sequence). V was trimmed by 6 bases and J by 0 bases, leaving 15 bases between them. CDR3 bases: TGTGCCAGTAGAAGGGCAGCTCGATACTCCTACAATGAGCAGTTCTTC. Its protein is CASRRAARYSYNEQFF.

The chain joins TRBV11-2 to TRBJ2-4, with unresolved D. CDR1 is SGHAT, CDR2 FQNNGV, per germline. There are 14 residues in the CDR3. The germline V and J ends were trimmed by 1 base and 7 bases, with 11 bases remaining between them. CDR3 sequence: CASSLAWGRNIQYF. The CDR3 coding sequence is TGTGCCAGCAGCTTAGCGTGGGGTCGGAACATTCAGTACTTC.

V is TRBV7-2 and J is TRBJ2-2; 8 nucleotides agree with TRBD1. With V trimmed by 5 bases and J by 4 bases, 3 bases remained unmatched. The CDR3 is 14 residues long. Germline lookup yields CDR1 SGHTA and CDR2 FQGNSA. CDR3 DNA sequence: TGTGCCAGCAGCCGGACAGGGTTCACCGGGGAGCTGTTTTTT. Protein sequence: CASSRTGFTGELFF.